A selection of T cell receptor beta chains follows, all from one sample in a study of shared clonotypes between healthy human individuals. Sequenced by immunoSEQ multiplex PCR; TCRdb stores in-frame clones only, minus some. The data hold almost 700,000 clones, with 92% observed a single time. The sequenced material came from naive CD8+ T cells sorted from blood. Every receptor here comes from a man aged 25 to 40 in good health. Both conserved end residues are part of each CDR3. The order of the fields is D gene, V gene, J gene, clone size, CDR3 protein, CDR3 DNA. The D gene is left open where the match is weak. Not all rows give a size; the values are once, few, many and, for expanded clones, a class.

d_call: NA; v_call: TRBV4-1; j_call: TRBJ2-7; clone_size: NA; cdr3_aa: CASSQKPGAGLGEQYF; cdr3_nt: TGCGCCAGCAGTCAAAAGCCCGGGGCGGGTTTGGGAGAGCAGTACTTC
d_call: NA; v_call: TRBV5-5; j_call: TRBJ1-3; clone_size: NA; cdr3_aa: CASSLDGNTIYF; cdr3_nt: TGTGCCAGCAGCTTGGACGGGAACACCATATATTTT
d_call: TRBD2; v_call: TRBV10-1; j_call: TRBJ2-1; clone_size: NA; cdr3_aa: CASSDSGRAGEQFF; cdr3_nt: TGCGCCAGCAGTGATAGCGGGAGGGCCGGTGAGCAGTTCTTC
d_call: NA; v_call: TRBV7-9; j_call: TRBJ2-1; clone_size: NA; cdr3_aa: CASSLFPGGEQFF; cdr3_nt: TGTGCCAGCAGCTTATTCCCCGGGGGTGAGCAGTTCTTC
d_call: TRBD2; v_call: TRBV10-2; j_call: TRBJ2-7; clone_size: NA; cdr3_aa: CASSDLETSASEQYF; cdr3_nt: TGCGCCAGCAGTGATTTGGAGACTAGCGCCTCCGAGCAGTACTTC
d_call: NA; v_call: TRBV27; j_call: TRBJ2-7; clone_size: NA; cdr3_aa: CASSSLTRGIYEQYF; cdr3_nt: TGTGCCAGCAGTTCTCTGACTAGGGGGATCTACGAGCAGTACTTC
d_call: NA; v_call: TRBV9; j_call: TRBJ2-1; clone_size: NA; cdr3_aa: CASSDSRGGISLDEQFF; cdr3_nt: TGTGCCAGCAGCGATTCGAGGGGCGGGATTAGTTTAGATGAGCAGTTCTTC
d_call: NA; v_call: TRBV6-5; j_call: TRBJ1-1; clone_size: NA; cdr3_aa: CASNPREGLNTEAFF; cdr3_nt: TGTGCCAGCAATCCCAGGGAGGGATTGAACACTGAAGCTTTCTTT
d_call: TRBD1; v_call: TRBV2; j_call: TRBJ2-6; clone_size: NA; cdr3_aa: CASSEPGGRSRDRAFSGANVLTF; cdr3_nt: TGTGCCAGCAGTGAACCGGGAGGACGGAGCCGGGACAGGGCGTTCTCTGGGGCCAACGTCCTGACTTTC
d_call: NA; v_call: TRBV27; j_call: TRBJ1-1; clone_size: NA; cdr3_aa: CASRAGREFFTEAFF; cdr3_nt: TGTGCCAGCAGAGCCGGCAGGGAGTTTTTTACTGAAGCTTTCTTT
d_call: TRBD2; v_call: TRBV7-9; j_call: TRBJ2-1; clone_size: NA; cdr3_aa: CASSLAGLAGEQFF; cdr3_nt: TGTGCCAGCAGCTTAGCGGGTCTAGCGGGAGAACAGTTCTTC
d_call: TRBD2; v_call: TRBV2; j_call: TRBJ2-3; clone_size: NA; cdr3_aa: CASLSGSGETQYF; cdr3_nt: TGTGCCAGTCTCAGCGGGAGCGGGGAGACGCAGTATTTT
d_call: NA; v_call: TRBV4-3; j_call: TRBJ1-2; clone_size: NA; cdr3_aa: CASSQDRTAYGYTF; cdr3_nt: TGCGCCAGCAGCCAAGATAGGACAGCCTATGGCTACACCTTC
d_call: NA; v_call: TRBV2; j_call: TRBJ2-7; clone_size: NA; cdr3_aa: CANAGTSSYEQYF; cdr3_nt: TGTGCTAATGCTGGTACAAGCTCCTACGAGCAGTACTTC
d_call: TRBD1; v_call: TRBV5-1; j_call: TRBJ2-5; clone_size: NA; cdr3_aa: CASSSRRDRGFAETQYF; cdr3_nt: TGCGCCAGCAGCTCGCGCCGGGACAGGGGTTTTGCAGAGACCCAGTACTTC
d_call: NA; v_call: TRBV7-6; j_call: TRBJ2-7; clone_size: NA; cdr3_aa: CASSLEASVPYEQYF; cdr3_nt: TGTGCCAGCAGCTTAGAAGCTAGCGTGCCCTACGAGCAGTACTTC
d_call: NA; v_call: TRBV29-1; j_call: TRBJ1-2; clone_size: NA; cdr3_aa: CSVVTGNDGYTF; cdr3_nt: TGCAGCGTCGTTACAGGGAATGATGGCTACACCTTC
d_call: NA; v_call: TRBV11-3; j_call: TRBJ2-1; clone_size: NA; cdr3_aa: CASSPRQGGREQFF; cdr3_nt: TGTGCCAGCAGCCCTCGACAGGGAGGTCGAGAGCAGTTCTTC
d_call: TRBD1; v_call: TRBV27; j_call: TRBJ1-2; clone_size: NA; cdr3_aa: CASSQTGQRGYTF; cdr3_nt: TGTGCCAGCAGTCAGACAGGGCAGCGGGGCTACACCTTC
d_call: NA; v_call: TRBV29-1; j_call: TRBJ2-3; clone_size: NA; cdr3_aa: CSVVIDTQYF; cdr3_nt: TGCAGCGTTGTTATAGATACGCAGTATTTT
d_call: TRBD1; v_call: TRBV6-1; j_call: TRBJ2-7; clone_size: NA; cdr3_aa: CASSEDLGTGFSSEQYF; cdr3_nt: TGTGCCAGCAGTGAAGATTTGGGGACAGGGTTCTCGAGCGAGCAGTACTTC
d_call: NA; v_call: TRBV4-2; j_call: TRBJ2-1; clone_size: once; cdr3_aa: CASSQESADNEQFF; cdr3_nt: TGTGCCAGCAGCCAAGAATCGGCCGACAATGAGCAGTTCTTC
d_call: NA; v_call: TRBV6-5; j_call: TRBJ2-7; clone_size: few; cdr3_aa: CASSYGPPDSYEQYF; cdr3_nt: TGTGCCAGCAGTTACGGCCCTCCGGACTCCTACGAGCAGTACTTC
d_call: NA; v_call: TRBV27; j_call: TRBJ2-7; clone_size: NA; cdr3_aa: CASGWGYEQYF; cdr3_nt: TGTGCCAGCGGCTGGGGCTACGAGCAGTACTTC
d_call: NA; v_call: TRBV7-6; j_call: TRBJ1-4; clone_size: NA; cdr3_aa: CASSLGAGRTEKLFF; cdr3_nt: TGTGCCAGCAGCTTAGGGGCGGGGAGAACTGAAAAACTGTTTTTT
d_call: TRBD2; v_call: TRBV5-1; j_call: TRBJ2-2; clone_size: NA; cdr3_aa: CASSLALAGASGELFF; cdr3_nt: TGCGCCAGCAGCTTGGCTCTAGCGGGTGCATCTGGGGAGCTGTTTTTT
d_call: NA; v_call: TRBV7-9; j_call: TRBJ2-3; clone_size: NA; cdr3_aa: CADERQDRPDTQYF; cdr3_nt: TGTGCCGATGAAAGACAGGACCGTCCGGATACGCAGTATTTT
d_call: TRBD2; v_call: TRBV11-2; j_call: TRBJ2-2; clone_size: NA; cdr3_aa: CASSPWWGEGPNTGELFF; cdr3_nt: TGTGCCAGCAGCCCCTGGTGGGGGGAGGGACCGAACACCGGGGAGCTGTTTTTT
d_call: TRBD2; v_call: TRBV10-3; j_call: TRBJ2-3; clone_size: NA; cdr3_aa: CAINPGLAGASTDTQYF; cdr3_nt: TGTGCCATCAACCCGGGACTAGCGGGGGCTAGCACAGATACGCAGTATTTT
d_call: NA; v_call: TRBV6-1; j_call: TRBJ2-2; clone_size: NA; cdr3_aa: CASSERQVDPTGELFF; cdr3_nt: TGTGCCAGCAGTGAAAGACAGGTAGATCCAACCGGGGAGCTGTTTTTT
d_call: NA; v_call: TRBV29-1; j_call: TRBJ1-1; clone_size: NA; cdr3_aa: CSNILVGGEAFF; cdr3_nt: TGCAGCAATATACTAGTCGGAGGTGAAGCTTTCTTT
d_call: TRBD2; v_call: TRBV27; j_call: TRBJ2-5; clone_size: NA; cdr3_aa: CASSLLSSGPGETQYF; cdr3_nt: TGTGCCAGCAGTTTATTATCTAGCGGTCCTGGGGAGACCCAGTACTTC
d_call: NA; v_call: TRBV27; j_call: TRBJ1-6; clone_size: NA; cdr3_aa: CASSPGTLLRPLHF; cdr3_nt: TGTGCCAGCTCGCCAGGGACCCTGCTCAGACCCCTCCACTTT
d_call: TRBD2; v_call: TRBV7-9; j_call: TRBJ2-1; clone_size: NA; cdr3_aa: CASSPRLAGRNEQFF; cdr3_nt: TGTGCCAGCAGCCCCCGACTAGCGGGACGAAATGAGCAGTTCTTC
d_call: NA; v_call: TRBV7-9; j_call: TRBJ1-1; clone_size: NA; cdr3_aa: CASSFPGGNTEAFF; cdr3_nt: TGTGCCAGCAGCTTTCCCGGAGGGAACACTGAAGCTTTCTTT
d_call: NA; v_call: TRBV10-1; j_call: TRBJ1-1; clone_size: NA; cdr3_aa: CASSEGGGTEAFF; cdr3_nt: TGCGCCAGCAGTGAGGGAGGGGGCACTGAAGCTTTCTTT
d_call: NA; v_call: TRBV5-5; j_call: TRBJ2-7; clone_size: NA; cdr3_aa: CASSFNRADEQYF; cdr3_nt: TGTGCCAGCAGCTTTAACAGGGCGGACGAGCAGTACTTC
d_call: NA; v_call: TRBV7-8; j_call: TRBJ2-1; clone_size: NA; cdr3_aa: CASSFNNISSYNEQFF; cdr3_nt: TGTGCCAGCAGCTTTAACAATATAAGCTCCTACAATGAGCAGTTCTTC
d_call: TRBD2; v_call: TRBV5-6; j_call: TRBJ2-1; clone_size: NA; cdr3_aa: CASSSPGLAGINEQFF; cdr3_nt: TGTGCCAGCAGCTCTCCTGGACTAGCGGGTATCAATGAGCAGTTCTTC
d_call: TRBD1; v_call: TRBV9; j_call: TRBJ2-3; clone_size: NA; cdr3_aa: CASSEADRVLGQITQYF; cdr3_nt: TGTGCCAGCAGCGAAGCAGACCGAGTATTGGGACAGATAACGCAGTATTTT
d_call: TRBD2; v_call: TRBV7-9; j_call: TRBJ2-3; clone_size: NA; cdr3_aa: CASNRGTSGVDTQYF; cdr3_nt: TGTGCCAGCAACCGAGGGACTAGCGGCGTAGATACGCAGTATTTT
d_call: TRBD1; v_call: TRBV27; j_call: TRBJ2-2; clone_size: NA; cdr3_aa: CASSVRDRDTGELFF; cdr3_nt: TGTGCCAGCAGTGTCCGGGACAGGGACACCGGGGAGCTGTTTTTT
d_call: NA; v_call: TRBV23-1; j_call: TRBJ1-5; clone_size: NA; cdr3_aa: CASSQFGDQPQHF; cdr3_nt: TGCGCCAGCAGTCAATTTGGGGATCAGCCCCAGCATTTT
d_call: TRBD2; v_call: TRBV28; j_call: TRBJ2-2; clone_size: NA; cdr3_aa: CASSPAGALDTGELFF; cdr3_nt: TGTGCCAGCAGTCCAGCGGGAGCTTTAGACACCGGGGAGCTGTTTTTT
d_call: NA; v_call: TRBV7-6; j_call: TRBJ1-1; clone_size: NA; cdr3_aa: CASSLAGEFTEAFF; cdr3_nt: TGTGCCAGCAGCTTAGCTGGGGAATTCACTGAAGCTTTCTTT
d_call: TRBD2; v_call: TRBV29-1; j_call: TRBJ2-7; clone_size: NA; cdr3_aa: CSVSRGTSGRDEQYF; cdr3_nt: TGCAGCGTCTCCCGAGGGACTAGCGGGAGAGATGAGCAGTACTTC